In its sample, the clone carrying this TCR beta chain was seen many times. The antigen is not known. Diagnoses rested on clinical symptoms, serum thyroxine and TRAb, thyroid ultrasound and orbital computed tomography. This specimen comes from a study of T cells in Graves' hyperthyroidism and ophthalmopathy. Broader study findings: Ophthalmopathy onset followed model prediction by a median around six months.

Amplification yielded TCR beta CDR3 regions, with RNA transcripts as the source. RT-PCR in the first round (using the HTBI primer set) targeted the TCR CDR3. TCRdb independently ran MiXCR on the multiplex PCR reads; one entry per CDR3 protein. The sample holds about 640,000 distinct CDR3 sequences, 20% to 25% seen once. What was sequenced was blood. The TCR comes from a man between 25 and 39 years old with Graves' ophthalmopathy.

This CDR3 reads CASSYIERETQYF. CDR3 coding DNA: TGTGCCAGCAGTTACATCGAGAGGGAGACCCAGTACTTC. The rearrangement links TRBV6-2 or TRBV6-3 to TRBJ2-5; D unclear. CDR1 is MNHEY and CDR2 is SVGEGT in the germline V gene. This CDR3 has 13 amino acids. The germline V and J ends were trimmed by 2 bases and 5 bases, with 9 bases remaining between them.